These 13 T cell receptor beta chains originate from one sample sequenced in a study of blood T cell repertoires in COVID-19. The table came from immunoSEQ multiplex PCR; TCRdb's copy has only in-frame clones and leaves some out. This table holds around 200,000 clones, roughly 90% found once. The sample consisted of peripheral blood. The receptors derive from a man younger than 35 with active or convalescent COVID-19.

The gene calls are TRBV7-9 and TRBJ2-5, with 7 nucleotides matching TRBD2. V lost 4 bases to trimming and J lost 3 bases; unmatched junction nucleotides: 11. Germline V gene lookup returns CDR1 SEHNR and CDR2 FQNEAQ (reference sequence). The CDR3 contains 16 residues. The CDR3 region is CASSSYTAGFKETQYF. CDR3 nucleotides: TGTGCCAGCAGCTCGTACACAGCGGGGTTTAAAGAGACCCAGTACTTC.

The chain couples TRBV14 to TRBJ2-7; 7 nucleotides agree with TRBD2. V lost 1 base and J lost 2; bases outside the gene matches: 11. There are 17 residues in the CDR3. Per the germline V gene, CDR1 is SGHDN and CDR2 is FVKESK. This chain's CDR3 is CASSQGKAGWGTYEQYF. In DNA, the CDR3 is TGTGCCAGCAGCCAAGGAAAAGCGGGATGGGGTACCTACGAGCAGTACTTC.

This chain uses TRBV3-1 (or the pseudogene TRBV3-2) with TRBJ2-2; TRBD2 is a possible D gene (7 bases). Germline V gene sequence: CDR1 LGHDT, CDR2 YNNKEL (reference sequence). The germline V and J ends were trimmed by 4 bases and 3 bases, with 18 bases remaining between them. The CDR3 contains 17 residues. CDR3 bases: TGTGCCAGCAGCCCTAGGGGGAGGGGCCCGGACACCGGGGAGCTGTTTTTT. Residues: CASSPRGRGPDTGELFF.

V is TRBV5-1 and J is TRBJ1-1; perhaps TRBD1 as D (5 bases). This CDR3 contains 14 residues. Germline V gene sequence: CDR1 SGHRS, CDR2 YFSETQ. V lost 3 bases, J lost 4 bases, and 13 bases lay in between. CDR3 in DNA: TGCGCCAGCAGCTCCAGGGTCGAGGCCACTGAAGCTTTCTTT. This sequence encodes CASSSRVEATEAFF.

The chain employs TRBV7-8 and TRBJ1-2; possible D gene TRBD1, 5 bases. The germline V and J ends were trimmed by 1 base and 0 bases, with 15 bases remaining between them. The CDR3 length is 17 residues. Germline assignment: CDR1 SGHVS and CDR2 FQNEAQ. The CDR3 is CASSLGAGTLANYGYTF. The CDR3 coding sequence is TGTGCCAGCAGCTTAGGGGCCGGGACTTTAGCTAACTATGGCTACACCTTC.

V is TRBV2 and J is TRBJ2-7; 7 positions agree with TRBD1. V was pared by 10 bases and J by 1 base, with 10 bases of the junction left unmatched. Germline CDR1 is SNHLY and CDR2 is FYNNEI. The CDR3 covers 14 residues. The CDR3 spells CATEPTGSSYEQYF. The CDR3 DNA sequence: TGTGCCACCGAGCCGACAGGGAGTTCCTACGAGCAGTACTTC.

The chain joins TRBV5-1 to TRBJ1-2; 7 positions agree with TRBD1. This CDR3 is built from 13 residues. From germline, CDR1 is SGHRS and CDR2 YFSETQ. V trimming: 4 bases; J trimming: 3 bases; junction bases outside the gene matches: 3. The CDR3 DNA reads as TGCGCCAGCAGCCACAGGGGCGACTATGGCTACACCTTC. It yields the protein CASSHRGDYGYTF.

The V and J genes are TRBV6-5 and TRBJ1-2; D remains ambiguous. This CDR3 has 15 residues. In germline, CDR1 is MNHEY, CDR2 SVGAGI. Between the trimmed V and J ends, which lost 0 bases and 3 bases, there was a span of 11 bases. CDR3 residues: CASSYSMFTDYGYTF. CDR3 bases: TGTGCCAGCAGTTACTCGATGTTTACGGACTATGGCTACACCTTC.

J is TRBJ1-3 and V is TRBV7-6; 7 bases line up with TRBD1. J gave up 0 bases and V 2 bases, and 7 bases lay outside the gene matches. The germline V gene has CDR1 SGHVS and CDR2 FNYEAQ. The CDR3 has 17 amino acids. The CDR3 loop reads CASSLKPGQSSGNTIYF. CDR3 bases: TGTGCCAGCAGCTTAAAACCGGGACAGAGCTCTGGAAACACCATATATTTT.

The J gene is TRBJ1-1, the V gene TRBV18, with D unresolved. CDR3 length: 13 amino acids. V lost 0 bases and J lost 8, with 10 bases in between. CDR1 and CDR2 (germline): KGHSH, LQKENI. This chain's CDR3 is CASSPPSGPEAFF. CDR3 in DNA: TGTGCCAGCTCACCACCTAGTGGTCCCGAAGCTTTCTTT.

This chain connects TRBV30 to TRBJ2-2; no clear D gene. CDR3 length: 11 amino acids. Germline CDR1 reads GTSNPN; CDR2 reads SVGIG (reference sequence). V was cut by 4 bases and J by 7 bases, with 7 bases left in between. The CDR3 sequence is CAWNGGGELFF. The CDR3 nucleotides are TGTGCCTGGAATGGCGGCGGGGAGCTGTTTTTT.

DNA of the CDR3: TGTGCCAGCACCGCACAGGGGATCGGGGAGCTGTTTTTT. This encodes CASTAQGIGELFF. The rearrangement joins TRBV9 to TRBJ2-2, with 7 bases fitting TRBD1. CDR3 size: 13 residues. Germline CDR1 and CDR2: SGDLS and YYNGEE. Trimming at V came to 6 bases and at J to 7 bases, leaving 6 bases not matched to a gene.

The gene calls are TRBV6-6 and TRBJ2-7; 7 positions match TRBD1. The CDR3 contains 15 residues. Germline trimming cut 5 bases from V and 3 bases from J; bases unmatched to any gene: 10. CDR1 and CDR2 from the germline V gene are MNHNY and SVGAGI (reference sequence). The DNA of the CDR3 is TGTGCCAGCAGTCCCGAGTTAGGGGGCCACTACGAGCAGTACTTC. Translated, it gives CASSPELGGHYEQYF.